The 4 T cell receptor beta chains reported below all come from one sample, sequenced in a study of blood T cell repertoires in COVID-19. TCRdb's copy holds only in-frame clones and misses some; the assay was immunoSEQ multiplex PCR. The sample has tens of thousands of clones; 84% are singletons. Sequencing was performed on peripheral blood. The receptors stem from a human donor in a cohort sampled during active COVID-19.

This sequence joins TRBV7-8 and TRBJ1-6; 7 bases match TRBD1. Losses at the gene ends were 5 bases for V and 8 bases for J; bases not matched to a gene: 6. The germline V gene encodes CDR1 SGHVS and CDR2 FQNEAQ. There are 14 residues in the CDR3. Here the CDR3 reads CASSQTQGYSPLHF. The CDR3 nucleotides are TGTGCCAGCAGCCAAACACAGGGGTATTCACCCCTCCACTTT. The whole variable domain, remainder taken from reference TRBV7-8 and TRBJ1-6, is GAGVSQSPRYKVAKRGQDVALRCDPISGHVSLFWYQQALGQGPEFLTYFQNEAQLDKSGLPSDRFFAERPEGSVSTLKIQRTQQEDSAVYLCASSQTQGYSPLHFGNGTRLTVT.

The rearrangement uses TRBV4-1 and TRBJ2-4; 7 bases line up with TRBD1. The CDR3 runs to 18 residues. The V and J ends lost 0 bases and 9 bases, in that order; junction bases with no gene match: 17. From germline, CDR1 is MGHRA and CDR2 YSYEKL. CDR3 protein: CASSQDRTGGYREGIQYF. CDR3 coding DNA: TGCGCCAGCAGCCAAGATAGGACAGGAGGTTACCGGGAAGGCATTCAGTACTTC.

This chain joins TRBV3-1 (or the pseudogene TRBV3-2) and TRBJ2-7; 9 bases agree with TRBD2. The V gene end was trimmed by 6 bases and the J gene end by 3 bases; junction bases not matched to a gene: 9. CDR1 is LGHDT and CDR2 is YNNKEL in the germline V gene (reference sequence). The length of the CDR3 is 15 residues. The CDR3, as DNA: TGTGCCAGCAGTCCATCTAGCGGGACAATCTACGAGCAGTACTTC. This gives the protein CASSPSSGTIYEQYF.

This chain uses TRBV30 with TRBJ1-5; unclear D gene. Trimming shortened V by 2 bases and J by 6 bases, and 20 bases separated the two germline ends. Germline CDR1 reads GTSNPN; CDR2 reads SVGIG (reference sequence). The CDR3 consists of 16 residues. The CDR3 region is CAWSPRGFSGTQPQHF. CDR3 in DNA: TGTGCCTGGAGTCCCCGGGGTTTCTCGGGAACTCAGCCCCAGCATTTT.